The entry below gives a single T cell receptor beta chain sequence along with its context. Excluded were patients having autoimmune disease history or systemic immunosuppression. The data derive from a study of OX40 agonist ivuxolimab in advanced cancers. Study at large: Melanoma, hepatocellular carcinoma, head and neck or renal cell cancer occurred in dose-escalation patients.

V dropped 4 bases and J dropped 4 bases, with 8 bases sitting between them. The CDR3 has 13 residues. Germline CDR1 is MDHEN and CDR2 is SYDVKM. Data came from immunoSEQ multiplex PCR; TCRdb stores just in-frame clones and leaves some out. There are 17,000 or so clones in the sample; roughly 89% occur only once, and 13% lies in the top ten. This specimen consisted of CD4+ or CD8+ T cells sorted from blood, obtained in a trial of the OX40 agonist ivuxolimab. The rearrangement links TRBV28 to TRBJ1-5; no clear D. The receptor comes from an adult with an advanced solid tumor such as melanoma, head and neck, liver or kidney cancer. Here the CDR3 DNA reads TGTGCCAGCAGTTCTAAGGATAATCAGCCCCAGCATTTT. It encodes CASSSKDNQPQHF.